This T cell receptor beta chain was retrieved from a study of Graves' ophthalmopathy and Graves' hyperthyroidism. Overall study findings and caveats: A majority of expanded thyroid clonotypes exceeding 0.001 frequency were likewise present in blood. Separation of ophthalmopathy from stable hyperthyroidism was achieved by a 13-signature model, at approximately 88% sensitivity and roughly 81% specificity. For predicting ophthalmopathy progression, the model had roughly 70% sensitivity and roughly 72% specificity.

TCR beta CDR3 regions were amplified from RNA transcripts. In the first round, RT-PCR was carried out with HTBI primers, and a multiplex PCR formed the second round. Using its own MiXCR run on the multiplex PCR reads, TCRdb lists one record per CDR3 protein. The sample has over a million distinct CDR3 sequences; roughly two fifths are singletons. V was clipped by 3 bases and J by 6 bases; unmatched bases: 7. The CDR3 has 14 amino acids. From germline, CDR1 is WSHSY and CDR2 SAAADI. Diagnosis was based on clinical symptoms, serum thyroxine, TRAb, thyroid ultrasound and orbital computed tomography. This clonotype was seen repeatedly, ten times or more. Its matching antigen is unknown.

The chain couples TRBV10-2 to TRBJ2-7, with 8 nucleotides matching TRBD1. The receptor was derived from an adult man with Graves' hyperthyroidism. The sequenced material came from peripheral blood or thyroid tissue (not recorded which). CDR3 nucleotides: TGCGCCAGCAGTGACTCCTCCGGGACAGGCGAGCAGTACTTC. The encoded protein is CASSDSSGTGEQYF.